These 10 T cell receptor beta chains share one sample of origin, sequenced in a study of technical replicates of blood from a handful of donors. The repertoire was sequenced with immunoSEQ multiplex PCR; TCRdb's copy has only in-frame clones and lacks some. The sample records tens of thousands of clones, 92% being singletons. Sequenced material: PBMCs. Receptor source: a human donor in good health. Some clones in this sample may be carry-over from other donors' samples.

The chain links TRBV11-2 to TRBJ2-3; perhaps TRBD1 as D (5 bases). CDR3 size: 14 residues. V lost 3 bases and J 4 bases, leaving 11 bases between the germline ends. The V gene's germline CDR1 is SGHAT and CDR2 FQNNGV. The CDR3 region is CASSFRQGSDTQYF. CDR3 nucleotide sequence: TGTGCCAGCAGCTTCCGGCAGGGATCAGATACGCAGTATTTT. The variable domain in full, with the rest retrieved from reference TRBV11-2 and TRBJ2-3, is EAGVAQSPRYKIIEKRQSVAFWCNPISGHATLYWYQQILGQGPKLLIQFQNNGVVDDSQLPKDRFSAERLKGVDSTLKIQPAKLEDSAVYLCASSFRQGSDTQYFGPGTRLTVL.

V is TRBV11-2 and J is TRBJ2-3; D is undetermined. With 5 bases removed from V and 2 bases from J, the gap between germline ends came to 14 bases. The CDR3 loop spans 15 amino acids. Germline V gene sequence: CDR1 SGHAT, CDR2 FQNNGV. This chain's CDR3 is CASSLKPTPTDTQYF. In nucleotides, the CDR3 is TGTGCCAGCAGCCTAAAGCCGACACCCACAGATACGCAGTATTTT.

The CDR3 sequence is CASSPTGGAYGSPLHF. The CDR3 bases are TGCGCCAGCAGCCCCACTGGGGGGGCCTACGGTTCACCCCTCCACTTT. This chain joins TRBV4-1 and TRBJ1-6; D may be TRBD1 (6 bases). This CDR3 has 16 amino acids. V was pared by 4 bases and J by 9 bases, with 19 bases between. Germline V CDR1 and CDR2: MGHRA, YSYEKL.

This chain uses TRBV11-2 with TRBJ1-2; D call uncertain. V was shortened by 5 bases and J by 5 bases, with 18 bases between the two germline ends. CDR3 length: 15 residues. In germline, CDR1 is SGHAT, CDR2 FQNNGV. The CDR3 is CASSPLSSTIYGYTF. In DNA, the CDR3 is TGTGCCAGCAGCCCCCTAAGCTCGACTATTTATGGCTACACCTTC. Together with reference TRBV11-2 and TRBJ1-2, the CDR3 gives the full variable domain: EAGVAQSPRYKIIEKRQSVAFWCNPISGHATLYWYQQILGQGPKLLIQFQNNGVVDDSQLPKDRFSAERLKGVDSTLKIQPAKLEDSAVYLCASSPLSSTIYGYTFGSGTRLTVV.

The chain carries TRBV4-2 and TRBJ2-5; possible D gene TRBD2, 6 bases. V was trimmed by 0 bases and J by 2 bases, leaving 13 bases between them. The V gene's germline CDR1 is LGHNA and CDR2 YNFKEQ. CDR3 size: 16 residues. CDR3: CASSQDWGDGQETQYF. Written as DNA, the CDR3 is TGTGCCAGCAGCCAAGATTGGGGGGATGGGCAAGAGACCCAGTACTTC.

The rearrangement links TRBV6-4 to TRBJ2-1; 7 positions match TRBD2. Germline loops: CDR1 MRHNA, CDR2 SNTAGT. This CDR3 comprises 15 residues. The V gene end was trimmed by 7 bases and the J gene end by 4 bases; junction bases not matched to a gene: 10. CDR3 sequence reads: CASIRGLADYNEQFF. The CDR3 DNA reads TGTGCCAGCATTCGTGGGCTAGCGGATTACAATGAGCAGTTCTTC.

The chain links TRBV6-4 to TRBJ2-7, with 9 nucleotides matching TRBD2. Per germline, CDR1 MRHNA and CDR2 SNTAGT. The V segment lost 5 bases and the J segment 0 bases; nucleotides outside the gene matches: 8. The CDR3 runs 16 residues. The CDR3 DNA reads as TGTGCCAGCAGTCCCCCCAGCGGGAGGAGCTCCTACGAGCAGTACTTC. Translating gives CASSPPSGRSSYEQYF.

The V gene is TRBV7-2, the J gene TRBJ1-2, with D possibly TRBD1 on 5 matching bases. The CDR3 has 15 residues. Deletions cut 1 base from V and 4 bases from J, with 13 bases between. CDR1 SGHTA and CDR2 FQGNSA come from the germline V gene. CDR3 amino acids: CASSLVKGPSYGYTF. In nucleotides, the CDR3 is TGTGCCAGCAGCTTAGTCAAGGGGCCCAGCTATGGCTACACCTTC. Complete variable domain (other parts from reference TRBV7-2 and TRBJ1-2): GAGVSQSPSNKVTEKGKDVELRCDPISGHTALYWYRQSLGQGLEFLIYFQGNSAPDKSGLPSDRFSAERTGGSVSTLTIQRTQQEDSAVYLCASSLVKGPSYGYTFGSGTRLTVV.

In its sample, this clone was seen once. This chain connects TRBV29-1 to TRBJ2-7; D possibly corresponds to TRBD2 (5 bases). Germline V gene data show CDR1 as SQVTM and CDR2 as ANQGSEA. This CDR3 has 14 residues. V lost 6 bases and J 4 bases, leaving 19 bases between the germline ends. CDR3 protein: CSVGELSAAYEQYF. The CDR3 DNA sequence: TGCAGCGTGGGAGAGTTAAGCGCCGCTTACGAGCAGTACTTC.

The chain has TRBV30 and TRBJ1-2; D is possibly TRBD1 (5 bases). CDR1 and CDR2 (germline): GTSNPN, SVGIG (reference sequence). The length of the CDR3 is 11 residues. In DNA form, the CDR3 reads TGTGCGGTCAGGGTGCGGGGTGGCTACACCTTC. This gives the protein CAVRVRGGYTF.